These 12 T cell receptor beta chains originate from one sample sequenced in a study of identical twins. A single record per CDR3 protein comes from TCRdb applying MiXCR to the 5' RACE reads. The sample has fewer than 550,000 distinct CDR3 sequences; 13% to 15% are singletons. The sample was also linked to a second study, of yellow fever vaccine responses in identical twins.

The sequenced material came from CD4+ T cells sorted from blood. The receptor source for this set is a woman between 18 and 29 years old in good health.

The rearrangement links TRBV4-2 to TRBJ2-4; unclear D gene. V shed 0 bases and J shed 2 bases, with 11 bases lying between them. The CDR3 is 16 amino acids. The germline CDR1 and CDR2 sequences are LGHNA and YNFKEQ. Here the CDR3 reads CASSQDGSSSKNIQYF. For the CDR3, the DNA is TGTGCCAGCAGCCAAGACGGCAGCTCATCCAAAAACATTCAGTACTTC.

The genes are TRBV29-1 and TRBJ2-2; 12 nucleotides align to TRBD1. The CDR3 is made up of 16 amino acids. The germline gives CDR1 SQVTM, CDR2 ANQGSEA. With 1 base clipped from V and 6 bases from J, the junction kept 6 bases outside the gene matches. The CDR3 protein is CSVEGPGQGAPGELFF. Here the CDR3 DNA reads TGCAGCGTTGAAGGCCCGGGACAGGGGGCGCCCGGGGAGCTGTTTTTT.

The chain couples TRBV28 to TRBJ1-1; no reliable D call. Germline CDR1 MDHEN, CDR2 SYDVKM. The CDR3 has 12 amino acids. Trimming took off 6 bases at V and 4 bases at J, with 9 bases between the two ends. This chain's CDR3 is CASSQPATEAFF. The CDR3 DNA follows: TGTGCCAGCAGCCAGCCCGCCACTGAAGCTTTCTTT.

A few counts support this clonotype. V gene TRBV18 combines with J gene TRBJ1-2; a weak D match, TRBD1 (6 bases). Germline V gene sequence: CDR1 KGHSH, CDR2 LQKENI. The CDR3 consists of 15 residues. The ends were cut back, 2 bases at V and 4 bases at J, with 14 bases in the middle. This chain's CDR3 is CASSPATTGTYGYTF. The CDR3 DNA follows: TGTGCCAGCTCACCAGCGACGACAGGCACCTATGGCTACACCTTC.

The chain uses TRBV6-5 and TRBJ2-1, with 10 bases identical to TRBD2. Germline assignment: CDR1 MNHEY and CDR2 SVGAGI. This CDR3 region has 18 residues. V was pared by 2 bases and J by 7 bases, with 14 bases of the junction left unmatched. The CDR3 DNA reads TGTGCCAGCAGTTACCCGCGGACTAGCGGAACAACCGGGAATGAGCAGTTCTTC. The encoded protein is CASSYPRTSGTTGNEQFF.

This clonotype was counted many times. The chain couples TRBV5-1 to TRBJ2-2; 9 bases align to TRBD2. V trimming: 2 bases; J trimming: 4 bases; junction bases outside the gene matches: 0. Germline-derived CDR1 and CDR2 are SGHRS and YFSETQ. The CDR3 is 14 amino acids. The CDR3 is CASSFSGSTGELFF. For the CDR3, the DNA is TGCGCCAGCAGCTTTAGCGGGAGCACCGGGGAGCTGTTTTTT.

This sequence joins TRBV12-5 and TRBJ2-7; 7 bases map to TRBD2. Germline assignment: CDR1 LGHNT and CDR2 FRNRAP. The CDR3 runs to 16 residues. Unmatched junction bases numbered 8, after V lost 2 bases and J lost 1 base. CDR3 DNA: TGTGCTAGTGGTTTGTCAGAGGGCGGGGGATCCTACGAGCAGTACTTC. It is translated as CASGLSEGGGSYEQYF. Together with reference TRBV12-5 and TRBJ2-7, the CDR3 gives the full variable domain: DARVTQTPRHKVTEMGQEVTMRCQPILGHNTVFWYRQTMMQGLELLAYFRNRAPLDDSGMPKDRFSAEMPDATLATLKIQPSEPRDSAVYFCASGLSEGGGSYEQYFGPGTRLTVT.

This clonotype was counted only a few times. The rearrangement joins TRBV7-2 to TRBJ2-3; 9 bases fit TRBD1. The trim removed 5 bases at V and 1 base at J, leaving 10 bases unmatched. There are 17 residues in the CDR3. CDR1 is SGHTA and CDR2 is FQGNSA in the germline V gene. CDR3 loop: CASSPAYRGRGTDTQYF. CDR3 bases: TGTGCCAGCAGCCCTGCTTACAGGGGGCGCGGCACAGATACGCAGTATTTT.

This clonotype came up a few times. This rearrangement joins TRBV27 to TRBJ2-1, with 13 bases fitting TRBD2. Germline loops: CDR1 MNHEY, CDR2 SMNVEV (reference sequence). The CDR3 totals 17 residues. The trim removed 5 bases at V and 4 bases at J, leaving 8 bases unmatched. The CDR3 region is CASSLAWGLAGYNEQFF. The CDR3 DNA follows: TGTGCCAGCAGTCTCGCCTGGGGACTAGCGGGGTACAATGAGCAGTTCTTC.

The CDR3 here is CASSPGYEQYV. CDR3 DNA: TGTGCCAGCAGCCCCGGTTACGAGCAGTACGTC. V and J are TRBV18 and TRBJ2-7; D unresolved. CDR1 and CDR2 (germline): KGHSH, LQKENI. Between the trimmed V and J ends, which lost 8 bases and 4 bases, there was a span of 9 bases. The CDR3 is 11 amino acids.

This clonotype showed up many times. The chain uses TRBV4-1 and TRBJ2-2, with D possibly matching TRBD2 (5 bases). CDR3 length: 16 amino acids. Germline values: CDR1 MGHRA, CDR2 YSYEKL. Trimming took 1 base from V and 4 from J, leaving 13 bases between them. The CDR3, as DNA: TGCGCCAGCAGCCAAGCGCCTAGCACGGGCACCGGGGAGCTGTTTTTT. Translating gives CASSQAPSTGTGELFF.

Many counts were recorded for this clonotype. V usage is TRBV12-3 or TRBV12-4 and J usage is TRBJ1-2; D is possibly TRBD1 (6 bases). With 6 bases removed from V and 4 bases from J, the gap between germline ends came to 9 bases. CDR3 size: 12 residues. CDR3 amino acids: CASRGGGYGYTF. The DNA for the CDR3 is TGTGCCAGCAGAGGGGGAGGCTATGGCTACACCTTC.